What follows is one T cell receptor (beta chain) and its context. Its antigen remains unidentified. Naivety among CD8 cells was defined by CD45RO negativity and positive CCR7 selection, thereby excluding terminally differentiated effector memory CD45RA+ cells. Free of recent acute infections or vaccinations, the donors were healthy HIV-negative adults. Germline CDR1 is MGHRA and CDR2 is YSYEKL. The V end lost 0 bases, the J end lost 9 bases, and 9 bases lay between the germline ends. The CDR3 contains 12 residues. This sample was taken from a study of shared clonotypes between healthy human individuals. Overall study: The study used three CD4 naive, three CD4 memory, two CD8 naive and one CD8 memory plate per donor.

Using immunoSEQ multiplex PCR, the repertoire was profiled, and TCRdb retains in-frame clones only, with some absent. The sample records some 2,100,000 clones, 85% to 95% being singletons. Study-wide findings and caveats: Specimens sampled were limited to blood, with tissue repertoires likely differing.

The sequencing input was naive CD8+ T cells from PBMCs. This TCR derives from a man in his late teens or twenties in good health. Some clones in this sample may be carry-over from other donors' samples. The V call is TRBV4-1, the J call TRBJ2-7, with a weak D call TRBD2 (5 bases). The CDR3 sequence is CASSQDGLAQYF. The CDR3 region has the DNA TGCGCCAGCAGCCAAGACGGACTCGCGCAGTACTTC.